The clone carrying this TCR beta chain came up many times. The sample comes from a study of early T cells in non-severe SARS-CoV-2 infection. Using its own MiXCR run on the 5' RACE reads, TCRdb lists one record per CDR3 protein. Among 70,000 to 90,000 distinct CDR3 sequences listed, about 10% were seen once. This TCR was sampled from an adult who was a healthcare worker with PCR-confirmed SARS-CoV-2 infection or an uninfected control (not recorded which). Sequencing used whole blood, obtained at baseline.

The CDR3 DNA follows: TGTGCCAGCAGCTTAGACGCGGCGGGGTCTAATGAAAAACTGTTTTTT. Translating gives CASSLDAAGSNEKLFF. The rearrangement joins TRBV7-8 to TRBJ1-4; no reliable D call. The CDR3 covers 16 residues. CDR1 and CDR2 (germline): SGHVS, FQNEAQ. V lost 1 base, J lost 3 bases, and 12 bases lay in between.